Listed below are T cell receptor beta chains from one sample, sequenced in a study of a mutant IDH1 vaccine in newly diagnosed glioma. TCRdb's copy holds only in-frame clones and misses some; the assay was immunoSEQ multiplex PCR. The sample includes tens of thousands of clones, about 83% of them seen just once. The material was peripheral blood mononuclear cells (PBMCs), obtained from a glioma patient treated with radiotherapy, temozolomide or both. Source of these receptors: a young woman with glioma. Some clones in this sample may be carry-over from other donors' samples. Both conserved end residues are trimmed from each CDR3.

J	V	CDR3
TRBJ1-1	TRBV11-2	ASSTEVAVTEAF
TRBJ2-1	TRBV5-6	ASSPRGPSSYNEQF
TRBJ1-1	TRBV6-1	ASSDWVQNTEAF
TRBJ2-3	TRBV18	ASSPSGADTQY
TRBJ1-2	TRBV6-5	ASSYTVGGSYGYT
TRBJ2-2	TRBV4-1	ASSKGYTGELF
TRBJ2-1	TRBV6-4	ASSEDSSYNEQF
TRBJ1-6	TRBV5-1	ASSLYSSYNSPLH
TRBJ2-5	TRBV10-2	ASSEGGRDTLETQY
TRBJ1-1	TRBV6-6	ASSPLANFGHEAF
TRBJ1-2	TRBV19	ASSIFGYGYT
TRBJ1-4	TRBV11-2	ASSLEGQVNEKLF
TRBJ1-1	TRBV10-3	AISEVGGTEAF
TRBJ2-3	TRBV30	AWSVAGVGTDTQY
TRBJ2-7	TRBV11-3	ASSPGYYEQY
TRBJ1-1	TRBV5-4	ASSLVAGGTEAF
TRBJ1-2	TRBV7-9	ASPDEQGVNYGYT
TRBJ2-6	TRBV5-6	ASSLLGASGANVLT